The 10 T cell receptor beta chains reported below all come from one sample, sequenced in a study of T cell responses to AZD1222 COVID-19 vaccine (dated by TCRdb to the early 2020s). The intended sense of this specimen's time point label: about 28 days (+/-7) after the second vaccine dose. Library construction relied on the immunoSEQ multiplex PCR assay. TCRdb retrieved this table from immuneACCESS and kept in-frame rearrangements only. Not all clones are present; in checked studies, unresolved V genes account for under half, and no reason is known for the remainder. A total of under 95,000 clones appear in this sample, 90% of them only once. Over 1.3% of the sample lies in the top ten. Source: peripheral blood, taken 28 days after the second AZD1222 dose. The receptors shown here come from an adult who received the AZD1222 COVID-19 vaccine.

This rearrangement joins TRBV30 to TRBJ2-3; D is perhaps TRBD1 (5 bases). The germline V gene has CDR1 GTSNPN and CDR2 SVGIG (reference sequence). This CDR3 spans 12 amino acids. V lost 4 bases and J 4 bases, leaving 9 bases between the germline ends. Here the CDR3 DNA reads TGTGCCTGGAACCTAGGGGCAGATACGCAGTATTTT. Translating it yields CAWNLGADTQYF.

This clone was recorded a few times. This sequence joins TRBV6-1 and TRBJ1-2, with D perhaps matching TRBD1 (5 bases). V was shortened by 3 bases and J by 7 bases, with 12 bases between the two germline ends. The CDR3 is made up of 13 amino acids. Germline V gene sequence: CDR1 MNHNS, CDR2 SASEGT. In nucleotides, the CDR3 is TGTGCCAGCAGTGACGGGACCCGAGGTGGCTACACCTTC. It codes for CASSDGTRGGYTF.

This sequence joins TRBV7-8 and TRBJ2-1; D uncertain. CDR1 is SGHVS, CDR2 FQNEAQ, per germline. There are 13 residues in the CDR3. The germline V and J ends were trimmed by 6 bases and 10 bases, with 16 bases remaining between them. CDR3 in amino acids: CASSPRWIQEQFF. DNA of the CDR3: TGTGCCAGCAGTCCCCGGTGGATCCAAGAGCAGTTCTTC.

This clone has just one count. The gene calls are TRBV10-2 and TRBJ2-5; 10 bases fit TRBD2. Trimming took 8 bases from V and 2 from J; bases not matched to a gene: 8. This CDR3 has 15 amino acids. Germline V CDR1 and CDR2: WSHSY, SAAADI. This CDR3 is CASDRSGGAQETQYF. CDR3 in DNA: TGCGCCAGCGATCGAAGCGGGGGGGCGCAAGAGACCCAGTACTTC.

This clone has a single count. This chain links TRBV30 with TRBJ2-1, with D perhaps matching TRBD1 (6 bases). The germline V gene has CDR1 GTSNPN and CDR2 SVGIG (reference sequence). The CDR3 loop spans 13 amino acids. V gave up 0 bases and J gave up 9 bases, with 12 bases separating them. The CDR3 is CAWSVRGGGEQFF. The CDR3 nucleotides read TGTGCCTGGAGTGTAAGAGGGGGTGGTGAGCAGTTCTTC.

This chain uses TRBV24-1 with TRBJ1-2; D is possibly TRBD1 (6 bases). Germline V CDR1 and CDR2: KGHDR, SFDVKD. V lost 3 bases to trimming and J lost 5 bases, with 12 bases between them. This CDR3 is 14 amino acids long. CDR3 coding DNA: TGTGCCACCAGTGATGCCGGGGGCGAATATGGCTACACCTTC. Protein product: CATSDAGGEYGYTF.

The rearrangement links TRBV12-3 or TRBV12-4 to TRBJ2-7, with D perhaps TRBD1 (6 bases). This CDR3 contains 13 residues. Trimming shortened V by 7 bases and J by 5 bases, and 15 bases separated the two germline ends. This CDR3 is CASKQGSTDEQYF. The CDR3 bases are TGTGCCAGCAAACAGGGTTCTACGGACGAGCAGTACTTC.

The chain combines TRBV9 with TRBJ1-1; D is undetermined. This CDR3 region has 15 residues. Germline CDR1 SGDLS, CDR2 YYNGEE. Trimming stripped 0 bases from V and 6 bases from J, with 15 bases between. DNA for the CDR3: TGTGCCAGCAGCGTAGACGGGCAAGGAGGCGCTGAAGCTTTCTTT. Amino acids: CASSVDGQGGAEAFF.

CDR3 in DNA: TGTGCTAGCCGTTCTTCGCTCGGGGAGCTGTTTTTT. Translation: CASRSSLGELFF. The J gene is TRBJ2-2, the V gene TRBV12-5; D uncertain. Trimming took off 9 bases at V and 7 bases at J, with 12 bases between the two ends. The CDR3 contains 12 residues. Per the germline V gene, CDR1 is LGHNT and CDR2 is FRNRAP. Based on the CDR3 plus reference TRBV12-5 and TRBJ2-2, the full variable domain is DARVTQTPRHKVTEMGQEVTMRCQPILGHNTVFWYRQTMMQGLELLAYFRNRAPLDDSGMPKDRFSAEMPDATLATLKIQPSEPRDSAVYFCASRSSLGELFFGEGSRLTVL.

The genes are TRBV24-1 and TRBJ2-1; 13 nucleotides line up with TRBD2. Trimming took 2 bases from V and 8 from J; bases not matched to a gene: 2. Germline V CDR1 and CDR2: KGHDR, SFDVKD. The CDR3 spans 15 residues. In nucleotides, the CDR3 is TGTGCCACCAGTGATTCTACTAGCGGGGGGGATGAGCAGTTCTTC. Amino acids: CATSDSTSGGDEQFF.